The present T cell receptor (beta chain) was sequenced within a study of cytomegalovirus exposure and HLA in healthy donors. In the study overall: An early release of data contained around 80 million unique TCRs, which came from HLA-typed donors. Regarding the study as a whole: Prior analysis indicated that the majority of TCR beta V segments exhibited productivity approximately 90% or approximately 30% of the time. Analysis performed later showed TCR beta chains linked to HLA being more clonally expanded than equally common others.

This PCR relied on a set of 60 Vbeta primers and 13 Jbeta primers. Some clones are missing from TCRdb's copy, which holds only in-frame ones; the method was immunoSEQ multiplex PCR. This repertoire shows 150,000 to 180,000 clones, over 75% found once; its top ten account for around 6%. This clone was seen a single time. Its antigen is as yet unknown. Healthy bone marrow donors made up the cohort. Looked up from germline, CDR1 is LNHDA and CDR2 is SQIVND (reference sequence). The length of the CDR3 is 15 residues. The V and J ends lost 5 bases and 4 bases, in that order; junction bases with no gene match: 9.

This chain links TRBV19 with TRBJ2-7; 9 nucleotides match TRBD2. The specimen was PBMCs. This clonotype originated in a middle-aged woman in good health and CMV-seropositive. The CDR3 loop reads CASSFDSGRFYEQYF. The CDR3 nucleotides are TGTGCCAGTAGTTTCGATAGCGGGAGATTTTACGAGCAGTACTTC.